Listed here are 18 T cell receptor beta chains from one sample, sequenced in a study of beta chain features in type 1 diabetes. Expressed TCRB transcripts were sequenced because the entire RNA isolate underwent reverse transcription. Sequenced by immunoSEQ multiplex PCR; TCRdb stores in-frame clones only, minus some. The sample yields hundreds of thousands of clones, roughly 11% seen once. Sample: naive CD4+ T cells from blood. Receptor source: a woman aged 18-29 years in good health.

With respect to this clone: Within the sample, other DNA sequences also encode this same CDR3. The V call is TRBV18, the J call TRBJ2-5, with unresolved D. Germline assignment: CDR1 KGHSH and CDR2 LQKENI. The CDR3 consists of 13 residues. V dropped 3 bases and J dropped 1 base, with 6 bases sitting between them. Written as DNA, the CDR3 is TGTGCCAGCTCACCTGGCAGCCAAGAGACCCAGTACTTC. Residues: CASSPGSQETQYF.

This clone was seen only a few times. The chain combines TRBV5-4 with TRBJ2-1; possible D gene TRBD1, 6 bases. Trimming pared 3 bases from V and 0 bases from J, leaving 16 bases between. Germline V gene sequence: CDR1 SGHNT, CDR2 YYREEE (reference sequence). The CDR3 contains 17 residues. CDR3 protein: CASSSAKQGGSYNEQFF. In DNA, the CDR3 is TGTGCCAGCAGCTCGGCAAAACAGGGCGGCTCCTACAATGAGCAGTTCTTC. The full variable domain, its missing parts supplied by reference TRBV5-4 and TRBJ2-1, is ETGVTQSPTHLIKTRGQQVTLRCSSQSGHNTVSWYQQALGQGPQFIFQYYREEENGRGNFPPRFSGLQFPNYSSELNVNALELDDSALYLCASSSAKQGGSYNEQFFGPGTRLTVL.

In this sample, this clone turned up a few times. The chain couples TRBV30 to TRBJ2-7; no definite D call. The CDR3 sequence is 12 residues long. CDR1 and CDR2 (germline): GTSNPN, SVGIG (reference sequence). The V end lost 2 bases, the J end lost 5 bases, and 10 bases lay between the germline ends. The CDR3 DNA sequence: TGTGCCTGGAGTCCCGTTGGGGACGAGCAGTACTTC. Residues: CAWSPVGDEQYF.

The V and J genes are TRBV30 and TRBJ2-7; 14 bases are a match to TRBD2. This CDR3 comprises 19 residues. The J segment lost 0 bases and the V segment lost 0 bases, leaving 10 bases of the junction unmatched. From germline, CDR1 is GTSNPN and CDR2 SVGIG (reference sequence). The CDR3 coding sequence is TGTGCCTGGAGTGTATTACGGACTAGCGGGAGGACTGGCTCCTACGAGCAGTACTTC. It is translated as CAWSVLRTSGRTGSYEQYF.

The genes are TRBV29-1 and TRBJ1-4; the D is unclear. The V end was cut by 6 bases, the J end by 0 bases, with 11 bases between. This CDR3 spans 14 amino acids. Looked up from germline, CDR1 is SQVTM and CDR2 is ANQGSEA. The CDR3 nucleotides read TGCAGCGTAACAACAGCCGCAACTAATGAAAAACTGTTTTTT. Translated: CSVTTAATNEKLFF.

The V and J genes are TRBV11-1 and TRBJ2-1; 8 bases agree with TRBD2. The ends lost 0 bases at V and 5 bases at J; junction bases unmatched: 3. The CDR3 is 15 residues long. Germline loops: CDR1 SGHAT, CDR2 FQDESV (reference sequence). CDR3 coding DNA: TGTGCCAGCAGCTTAGCGAGACTAGCGAACAATGAGCAGTTCTTC. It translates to CASSLARLANNEQFF. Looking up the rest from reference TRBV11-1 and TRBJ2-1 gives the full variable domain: EAEVAQSPRYKITEKSQAVAFWCDPISGHATLYWYRQILGQGPELLVQFQDESVVDDSQLPKDRFSAERLKGVDSTLKIQPAELGDSAMYLCASSLARLANNEQFFGPGTRLTVL.

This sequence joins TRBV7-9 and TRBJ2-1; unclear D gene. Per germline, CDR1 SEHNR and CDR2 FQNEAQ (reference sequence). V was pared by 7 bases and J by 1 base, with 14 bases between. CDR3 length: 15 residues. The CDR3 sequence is CASTPRADSYNEQFF. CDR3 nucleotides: TGTGCCAGCACCCCCCGGGCGGATTCCTACAATGAGCAGTTCTTC.

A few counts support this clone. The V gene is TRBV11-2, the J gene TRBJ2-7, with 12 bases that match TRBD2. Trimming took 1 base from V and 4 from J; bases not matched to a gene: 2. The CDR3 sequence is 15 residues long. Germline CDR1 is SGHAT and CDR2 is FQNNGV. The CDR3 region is CASSLGGTSGYEQYF. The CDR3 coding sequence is TGTGCCAGCAGCTTAGGTGGGACTAGCGGGTACGAGCAGTACTTC.

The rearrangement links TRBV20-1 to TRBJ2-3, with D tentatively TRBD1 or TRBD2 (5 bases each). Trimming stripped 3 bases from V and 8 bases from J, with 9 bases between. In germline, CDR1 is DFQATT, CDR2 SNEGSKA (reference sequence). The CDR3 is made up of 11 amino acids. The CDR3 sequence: CSARVGGTQYF. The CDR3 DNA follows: TGCAGTGCTAGGGTTGGGGGTACGCAGTATTTT.

For the CDR3, the DNA is TGTGCCAGCAGTCCGCTTGTGGGCACAGATACGCAGTATTTT. Protein product: CASSPLVGTDTQYF. The rearrangement links TRBV27 to TRBJ2-3; D is ambiguous. V lost 5 bases and J lost 1, with 10 bases in between. Germline V gene data show CDR1 as MNHEY and CDR2 as SMNVEV (reference sequence). The CDR3 extends over 14 amino acids.

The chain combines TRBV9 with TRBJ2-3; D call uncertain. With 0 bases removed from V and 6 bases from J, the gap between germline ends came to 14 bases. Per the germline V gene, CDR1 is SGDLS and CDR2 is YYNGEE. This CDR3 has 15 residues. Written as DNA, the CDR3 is TGTGCCAGCAGCGTAGATTCCAGCATGCTGGATACGCAGTATTTT. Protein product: CASSVDSSMLDTQYF.

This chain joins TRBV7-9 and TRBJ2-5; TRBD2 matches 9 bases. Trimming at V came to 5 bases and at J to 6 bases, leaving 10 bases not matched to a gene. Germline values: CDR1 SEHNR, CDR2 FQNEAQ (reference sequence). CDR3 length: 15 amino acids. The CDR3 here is CASSREASGDKTQYF. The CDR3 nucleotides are TGTGCCAGCAGCCGAGAAGCTAGCGGGGACAAGACCCAGTACTTC.

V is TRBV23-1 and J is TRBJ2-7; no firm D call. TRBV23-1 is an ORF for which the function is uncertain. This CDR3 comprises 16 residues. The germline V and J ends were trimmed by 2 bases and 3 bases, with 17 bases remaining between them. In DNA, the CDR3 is TGCGCCAGCAGTCAAAGGCTCACGGGCCTGGTCTACGAGCAGTACGTC. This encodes CASSQRLTGLVYEQYV.

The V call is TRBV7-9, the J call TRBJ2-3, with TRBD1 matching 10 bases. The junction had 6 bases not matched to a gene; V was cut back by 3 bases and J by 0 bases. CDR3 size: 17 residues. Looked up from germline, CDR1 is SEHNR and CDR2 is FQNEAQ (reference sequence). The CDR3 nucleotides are TGTGCCAGCAGCTTGGGGGACAGGGGCTATAGCACAGATACGCAGTATTTT. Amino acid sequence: CASSLGDRGYSTDTQYF.

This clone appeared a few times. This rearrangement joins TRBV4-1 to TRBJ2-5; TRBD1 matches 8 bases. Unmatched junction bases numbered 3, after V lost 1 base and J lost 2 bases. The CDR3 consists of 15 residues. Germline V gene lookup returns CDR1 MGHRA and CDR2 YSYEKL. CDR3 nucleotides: TGCGCCAGCAGCCAAGTGGGGACAGGTCAAGAGACCCAGTACTTC. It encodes CASSQVGTGQETQYF.

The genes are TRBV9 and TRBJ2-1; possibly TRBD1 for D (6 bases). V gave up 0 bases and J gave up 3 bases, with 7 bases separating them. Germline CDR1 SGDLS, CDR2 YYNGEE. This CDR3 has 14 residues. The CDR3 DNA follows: TGTGCCAGCAGCGTAGACAGGGTCTACAATGAGCAGTTCTTC. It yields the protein CASSVDRVYNEQFF.

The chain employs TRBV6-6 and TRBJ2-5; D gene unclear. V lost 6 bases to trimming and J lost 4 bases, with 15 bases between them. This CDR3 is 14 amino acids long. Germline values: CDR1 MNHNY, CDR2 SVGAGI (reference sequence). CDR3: CASRPPQKGETQYF. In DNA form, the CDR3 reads TGTGCCAGCAGACCCCCCCAAAAAGGAGAGACCCAGTACTTC.

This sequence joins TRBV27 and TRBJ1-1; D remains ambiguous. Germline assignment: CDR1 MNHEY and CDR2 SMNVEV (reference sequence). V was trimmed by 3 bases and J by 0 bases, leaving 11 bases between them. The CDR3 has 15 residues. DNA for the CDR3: TGTGCCAGCAGTTTGACTTGGATCCTGAACACTGAAGCTTTCTTT. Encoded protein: CASSLTWILNTEAFF.